One TCR beta chain is described in this entry. Antigen specificity is unknown. TCRdb processed the PCR reads anew with MiXCR; each CDR3 protein has one entry. The data hold 85,000 to 90,000 distinct CDR3 sequences, with about 23% observed a single time. Naive CD8 T cells underwent sorting with the CD8+CD4-CCR7+CD45RA+ definition. This record comes from a study of molecular identifiers for immune sequencing clone quantification. Study-level results: Spiked Jurkat TCR RNA from one cell was reportedly detectable among over 800,000 naive cells.

Germline lookup yields CDR1 MDHEN and CDR2 SYDVKM. The CDR3 covers 16 residues. V dropped 3 bases and J dropped 7 bases, with 19 bases sitting between them. The rearrangement joins TRBV28 to TRBJ1-5, with D possibly TRBD1 on 5 matching bases. The TCR comes from a human donor in good health. Some libraries in this study had Jurkat cell RNA spiked in. Sequencing was done on a sample of naive CD8+ T cells from blood, with Jurkat cell RNA spiked in. Subset described: FACS-sorted CD8+CD4-CCR7+CD45RA+ naive T cells. Here the CDR3 DNA reads TGTGCCAGCAGTTTCTCTTATCAGGGTTTACAGCAGCCCCAGCATTTT. Protein: CASSFSYQGLQQPQHF.